The clone carrying this T cell receptor (beta chain) was seen repeatedly, ten times or more. From 400 to 450 ng of RNA, a library with molecular barcoded alpha/delta and beta/gamma adaptors was made. TCRdb re-called the reads with MiXCR, one entry per CDR3 protein. This table has approximately 20,000 distinct CDR3 sequences, approximately 20% appearing once. This CDR3 region has 14 residues. V gave up 6 bases and J gave up 3 bases, with 13 bases separating them. CDR1 is MDHEN, CDR2 SYDVKM, per germline. This sample stems from a study of read filtering for tumor transcriptome and immune sequencing. Sequences were obtained from a population of CD138-negative cells sorted from bone marrow. The gene calls are TRBV28 and TRBJ2-3, with D perhaps matching TRBD1 or TRBD2 (6 bases each). This TCR came from a donor older than 35 with multiple myeloma. The CDR3 nucleotides are TGTGCCAGCAGGGAAGGGGGGCGAACAGATACGCAGTATTTT. Its translation: CASREGGRTDTQYF.